One T cell receptor beta chain is described in this entry. The data were taken from a study of blood T cell repertoires in COVID-19. TCRdb's table, derived via immunoSEQ multiplex PCR, lists solely in-frame clones and lacks some. The sample contains approximately 260,000 clones, approximately 79% of which appear only once. V gave up 1 base and J gave up 4 bases; unmatched junction bases: 5. This CDR3 has 15 amino acids. Germline CDR1 is SGHVS and CDR2 is FNYEAQ. The chain recombines TRBV7-6 with TRBJ2-7, with 9 bases matching TRBD1. Sample: peripheral blood. This TCR came from a woman aged 40 to 50 with active or convalescent COVID-19. The CDR3 nucleotides read TGTGCCAGCAGCTTAGGTGGGACAGGGACATACGAGCAGTACTTC. This codes for CASSLGGTGTYEQYF.